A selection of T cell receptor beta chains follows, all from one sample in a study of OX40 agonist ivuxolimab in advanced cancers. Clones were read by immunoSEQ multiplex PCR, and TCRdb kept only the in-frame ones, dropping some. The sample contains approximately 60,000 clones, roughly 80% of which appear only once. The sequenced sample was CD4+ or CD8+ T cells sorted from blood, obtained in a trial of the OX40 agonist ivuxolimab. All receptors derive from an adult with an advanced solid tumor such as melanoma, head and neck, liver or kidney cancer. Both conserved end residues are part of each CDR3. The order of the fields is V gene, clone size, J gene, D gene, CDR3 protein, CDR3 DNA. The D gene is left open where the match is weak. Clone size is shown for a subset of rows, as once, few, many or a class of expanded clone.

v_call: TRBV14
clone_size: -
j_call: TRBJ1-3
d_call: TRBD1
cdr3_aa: CASSQAFAGVRGPSGNTIYF
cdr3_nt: TGTGCCAGCAGCCAAGCCTTTGCAGGGGTTAGGGGGCCCTCTGGAAACACCATATATTTT

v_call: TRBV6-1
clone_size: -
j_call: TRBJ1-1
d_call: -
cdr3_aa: CASSEVWVTEAFF
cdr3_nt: TGTGCCAGCAGTGAAGTATGGGTAACTGAAGCTTTCTTT

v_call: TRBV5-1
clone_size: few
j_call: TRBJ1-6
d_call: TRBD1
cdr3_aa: CASSSDRAGSPLHF
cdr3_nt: TGCGCCAGCAGCTCCGACAGGGCCGGTTCACCCCTCCACTTT

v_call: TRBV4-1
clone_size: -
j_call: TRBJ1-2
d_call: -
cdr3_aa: CASSSTGNYGYTF
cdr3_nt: TGCGCCAGCAGCAGCACAGGGAACTATGGCTACACCTTC

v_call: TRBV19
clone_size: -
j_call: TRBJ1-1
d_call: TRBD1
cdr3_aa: CASSTWTGIGNTEAFF
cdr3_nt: TGTGCCAGTAGTACCTGGACAGGGATTGGGAACACTGAAGCTTTCTTT

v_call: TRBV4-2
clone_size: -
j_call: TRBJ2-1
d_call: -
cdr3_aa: CASSRGTPPFNNEQFF
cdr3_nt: TGTGCCAGCAGCCGGGGGACTCCTCCCTTTAACAATGAGCAGTTCTTC

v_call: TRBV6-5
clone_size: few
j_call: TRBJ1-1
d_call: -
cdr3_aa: CASKDPANTEAFF
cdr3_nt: TGTGCCAGCAAAGATCCAGCGAACACTGAAGCTTTCTTT

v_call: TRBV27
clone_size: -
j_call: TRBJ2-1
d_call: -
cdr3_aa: CASSLYFGGNEQFF
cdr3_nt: TGTGCCAGCAGTTTGTACTTCGGAGGGAATGAGCAGTTCTTC

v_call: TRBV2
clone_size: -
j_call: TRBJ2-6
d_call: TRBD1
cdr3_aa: CASRLGTASGANVLTF
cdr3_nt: TGTGCCAGCAGGCTAGGGACAGCCTCTGGGGCCAACGTCCTGACTTTC

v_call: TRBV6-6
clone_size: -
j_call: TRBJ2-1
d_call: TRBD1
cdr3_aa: CASSSPGQINEQFF
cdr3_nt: TGTGCCAGCAGTTCCCCGGGACAGATCAATGAGCAGTTCTTC

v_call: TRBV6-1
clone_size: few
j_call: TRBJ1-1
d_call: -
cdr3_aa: CASSERDIRAFF
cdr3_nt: TGTGCCAGCAGTGAAAGAGACATCCGGGCTTTCTTT

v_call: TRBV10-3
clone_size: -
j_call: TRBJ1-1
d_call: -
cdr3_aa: CAITKALWDTEAFF
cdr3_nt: TGTGCCATTACGAAGGCGCTGTGGGACACTGAAGCTTTCTTT

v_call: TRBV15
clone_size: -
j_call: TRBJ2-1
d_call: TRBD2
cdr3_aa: CATSRDPGTSGSSSSYNEQFF
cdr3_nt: TGTGCCACCAGCAGAGACCCCGGGACTAGCGGGTCCTCGAGCTCCTACAATGAGCAGTTCTTC

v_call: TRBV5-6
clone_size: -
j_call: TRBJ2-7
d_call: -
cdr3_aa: CASTQRKYYEQYF
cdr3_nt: TGTGCCAGCACCCAACGGAAGTACTACGAGCAGTACTTC

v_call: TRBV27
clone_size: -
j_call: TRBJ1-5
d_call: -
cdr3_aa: CASSPGTQINQPQHF
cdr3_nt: TGTGCCAGCAGCCCCGGGACACAGATAAATCAGCCCCAGCATTTT

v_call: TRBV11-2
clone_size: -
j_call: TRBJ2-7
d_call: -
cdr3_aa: CASSLDLFSARGAYEQYF
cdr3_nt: TGTGCCAGCAGCTTAGATCTTTTTTCGGCCAGGGGAGCCTACGAGCAGTACTTC

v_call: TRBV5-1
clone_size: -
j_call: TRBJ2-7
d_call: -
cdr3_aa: CASSFGISSAEQYF
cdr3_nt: TGCGCCAGCAGCTTTGGAATAAGTTCGGCCGAGCAGTACTTC

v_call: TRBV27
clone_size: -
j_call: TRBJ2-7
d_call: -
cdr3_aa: CASSPMVRGAPYEQYF
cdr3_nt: TGTGCCAGCAGTCCGATGGTTCGGGGGGCGCCGTACGAGCAGTACTTC

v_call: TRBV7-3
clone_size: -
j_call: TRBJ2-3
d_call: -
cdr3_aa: CASSGTLDTQYF
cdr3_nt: TGTGCCAGCAGCGGAACCTTGGATACGCAGTATTTT

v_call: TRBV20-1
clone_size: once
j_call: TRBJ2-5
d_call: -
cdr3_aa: CSAIPKETQYF
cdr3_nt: TGCAGTGCTATCCCGAAAGAGACCCAGTACTTC

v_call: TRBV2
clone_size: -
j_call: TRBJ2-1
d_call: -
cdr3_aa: CASSDGYNEQFF
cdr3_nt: TGTGCCAGCAGTGACGGCTACAATGAGCAGTTCTTC

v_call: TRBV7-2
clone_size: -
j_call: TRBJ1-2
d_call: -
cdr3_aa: CASSLDPEPNYGYTF
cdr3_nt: TGTGCCAGCAGCTTAGACCCGGAACCTAACTATGGCTACACCTTC

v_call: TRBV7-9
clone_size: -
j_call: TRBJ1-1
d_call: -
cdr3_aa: CASSSPPWFGRGRGTEAFF
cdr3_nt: TGTGCCAGCAGCTCGCCCCCTTGGTTTGGAAGGGGACGTGGCACTGAAGCTTTCTTT

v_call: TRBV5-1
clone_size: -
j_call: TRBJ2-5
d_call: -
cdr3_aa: CASSPGLAVEETQYF
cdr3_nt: TGCGCCAGCAGCCCAGGATTAGCGGTTGAAGAGACCCAGTACTTC

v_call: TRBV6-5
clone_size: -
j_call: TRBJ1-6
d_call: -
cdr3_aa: CASSPTSLEGSPLHF
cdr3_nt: TGTGCCAGCAGCCCTACAAGCCTGGAGGGATCACCCCTCCACTTT

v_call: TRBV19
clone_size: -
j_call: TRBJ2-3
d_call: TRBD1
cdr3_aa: CASGRRDREVDTQYF
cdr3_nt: TGTGCCAGTGGACGCAGGGACAGGGAGGTAGATACGCAGTATTTT

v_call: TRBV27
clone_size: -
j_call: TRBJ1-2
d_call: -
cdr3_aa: CASSYADRPYGYTF
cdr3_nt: TGTGCCAGCAGTTATGCCGACAGGCCCTATGGCTACACCTTC

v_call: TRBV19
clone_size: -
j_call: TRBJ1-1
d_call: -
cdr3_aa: CASTDTPKEGEAFF
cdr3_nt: TGTGCCAGTACCGATACCCCCAAGGAAGGTGAAGCTTTCTTT

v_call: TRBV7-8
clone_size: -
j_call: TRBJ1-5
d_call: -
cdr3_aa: CASSLSRALKSGQPQHF
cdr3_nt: TGTGCCAGCAGCCTCTCCCGGGCACTAAAGTCGGGGCAGCCCCAGCATTTT

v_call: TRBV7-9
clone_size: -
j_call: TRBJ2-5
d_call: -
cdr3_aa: CASSPPGTASETQYF
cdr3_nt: TGTGCCAGCAGCCCCCCAGGAACTGCCTCAGAGACCCAGTACTTC